The present T cell receptor (beta chain) was sequenced within a study of blood T cells in healthy people across ages. A J-beta primer mix and a sample-barcoded 5' primer were used in a second PCR of about 7 to 12 cycles. TCRdb analysed the 5' RACE reads with MiXCR anew, one entry per CDR3 protein. The sample records more than 900,000 distinct CDR3 sequences, less than 25% being singletons. The V and J ends lost 9 bases and 1 base respectively, with 12 bases between them. CDR1 and CDR2 (germline): MNHEY, SMNVEV (reference sequence). The CDR3 is 13 residues long. The same data also went into a second study, on T cells of mothers and their children.

The chain recombines TRBV27 with TRBJ1-1; D is ambiguous. Sequenced material: blood. The sequence was collected from a girl aged 2 to 10 in good health. The CDR3 nucleotides read TGTGCCAGACCTTCACAGAAGAACACTGAAGCTTTCTTT. This translates into CARPSQKNTEAFF.